Following are 21 T cell receptor beta chains from one sample sequenced in a study of T cells in women clearing cervical HPV infection. Clones were read by immunoSEQ multiplex PCR, and TCRdb kept only the in-frame ones, dropping some. This table lists about 39,000 clones. Input material: blood buffy coat. These receptors all come from a woman aged 18-70 years with a cervical HPV16 infection that either progressed to CIN3+ or cleared (not recorded which).

On this clone: The CDR3 end lies 3 residues beyond the end of the read and is filled in from the germline J gene. The chain is built from TRBV7-9 and TRBJ1-5; 8 bases agree with TRBD1. The CDR3 contains 12 residues. Trimming cost V 6 bases and J 7 bases; bases outside gene matches: 2. Germline assignment: CDR1 SEHNR and CDR2 FQNEAQ (reference sequence). This CDR3 is CASRGDRQPQHF. The sequenced part of the CDR3 DNA is TGTGCCAGCAGAGGGGACAGGCAGCCC.

On this clone itself: The read halts 3 residues ahead of the CDR3 end, with the missing end drawn from the germline J gene. V usage is TRBV6-1 and J usage is TRBJ1-5, with a weak D call TRBD1 (5 bases). The CDR3 is 13 residues long. Trimming stripped 1 base from V and 7 bases from J, with 8 bases between. CDR1 and CDR2 from the germline V gene are MNHNS and SASEGT. The CDR3 bases that were read are TGTGCCAGCAGTGAAGAATGGGGCCAGCCC. Protein: CASSEEWGQP. The full CDR3 sequence reads CASSEEWGQPQHF.

A remark on this clone: From the germline J gene comes the end of the CDR3, since the read stops 3 residues before it. The genes are TRBV18 and TRBJ2-5; tentative D call: TRBD2 (5 bases). This CDR3 contains 12 residues. Germline V gene data show CDR1 as KGHSH and CDR2 as LQKENI. Trimming left V 3 bases short and J 7 bases short, with 9 bases between. The CDR3 loop reads CASSPPEGTQYF. The covered CDR3 bases are TGTGCCAGCTCACCCCCCGAGGGGACC.

As for this clone: The read stops 3 residues short of the end of the CDR3; the missing end is completed from the germline J gene. The V and J genes are TRBV28 and TRBJ2-5, with D perhaps matching TRBD1 (6 bases). There are 16 residues in the CDR3. The germline V gene has CDR1 MDHEN and CDR2 SYDVKM. The V gene lost 4 bases and the J gene lost 1 base, with 16 bases spanning the gap. Partial CDR3 DNA: TGTGCCAGCAGTTCCAGCCGCTGGACAGTCCAAGAGACC. Encoded protein: CASSSSRWTVQET. The CDR3 reads in full as CASSSSRWTVQETQYF.

CDR3 sequence reads: CSALAGGPTDTQYF. CDR3 DNA, as far as it was read: TGCAGTGCTTTAGCGGGAGGACCCACAGATACG. The V gene is TRBV20-1, the J gene TRBJ2-3; TRBD2 matches 10 bases. The CDR3 end lies 3 residues beyond the end of the read and is filled in from the germline J gene. This CDR3 comprises 14 residues. The V segment lost 5 bases and the J segment 2 bases; nucleotides outside the gene matches: 4. The germline V gene has CDR1 DFQATT and CDR2 SNEGSKA (reference sequence).

On this clone: The read falls 3 residues short of the CDR3 end, and the missing part is taken from the germline J gene. This chain uses TRBV5-1 with TRBJ2-4; 11 bases match TRBD1. V shed 4 bases and J 8 bases; nucleotides not matched to a gene: 5. Germline lookup yields CDR1 SGHRS and CDR2 YFSETQ. The CDR3 is 14 residues long. Partial CDR3 DNA: TGCGCCAGCAGCCTGACGGGACAGGGGGACATT. This translates into CASSLTGQGDI. The entire CDR3 sequence reads CASSLTGQGDIQYF.

Points on this clone: The CDR3 end falls 3 residues outside the read, so it is completed with the germline J gene. The chain couples TRBV6-1 to TRBJ1-5, with D perhaps TRBD1 (5 bases). The CDR3 has 14 residues. Trimming removed 2 bases at V and 0 bases at J, with 5 bases between. Germline-derived CDR1 and CDR2 are MNHNS and SASEGT. CDR3 sequence: CASSETGSNQPQHF. Partial CDR3 DNA: TGTGCCAGCAGTGAAACAGGTAGCAATCAGCCC.

Notes on this clone: The sequence runs out 3 residues before the end of the CDR3; the remainder is reconstructed from the germline J gene. The chain joins TRBV2 to TRBJ2-2; TRBD2 aligns across 8 bases. V was pared by 1 base and J by 7 bases, with 8 bases of the junction left unmatched. This CDR3 is built from 16 residues. Germline V gene lookup returns CDR1 SNHLY and CDR2 FYNNEI. CDR3 DNA, as far as it was read: TGTGCCAGCAGTGAAGTTTTAGCGGGGTTCGGCGGGGAG. It is translated as CASSEVLAGFGGE. Given in full, the CDR3 is CASSEVLAGFGGELFF.

Worth noting for this clone: The read comes to an end 3 residues before the CDR3 does, leaving the germline J gene to fill in the end. The chain joins TRBV19 to TRBJ2-4, with D possibly being TRBD1 (6 bases). This CDR3 has 17 amino acids. Germline CDR1 is LNHDA and CDR2 is SQIVND (reference sequence). The DNA read from the CDR3 is TGTGCCAGTAGTATAGATCTATCGACAGGACAGTTCTATGGT. This encodes CASSIDLSTGQFYG. The entire CDR3 reads CASSIDLSTGQFYGQYF.

Turning to this clone: The observed sequence ends 3 residues before the CDR3 terminus, with the missing tail filled in from the germline J gene. The chain recombines TRBV19 with TRBJ1-4, with TRBD1 matching over 7 bases. Germline V gene sequence: CDR1 LNHDA, CDR2 SQIVND (reference sequence). This CDR3 is built from 16 residues. This CDR3 reads CASRTVGGSGANVLFF. Partial CDR3 DNA: TGTGCCAGTAGGACGGTAGGGGGCTCTGGGGCCAACGTA.

Comment on this clone: Sequencing ends 3 residues short of the CDR3 end; the germline J gene provides the rest. The rearrangement uses TRBV18 and TRBJ2-2, with TRBD2 matching over 10 bases. The CDR3 is made up of 16 amino acids. J was trimmed by 7 bases and V by 2 bases; bases with no gene match: 7. Per germline, CDR1 KGHSH and CDR2 LQKENI. Partial CDR3 DNA: TGTGCCAGCTCACCATCTAGCGGGAGCGAGGTCGGGGAG. As protein: CASSPSSGSEVGE. The complete CDR3 sequence is CASSPSSGSEVGELFF.

Worth noting for this clone: The sequence runs out 3 residues before the end of the CDR3; the remainder is reconstructed from the germline J gene. Other DNA sequences from this sample encode an identical CDR3 as well. The chain joins TRBV28 to TRBJ1-3, with TRBD1 as a possible D gene (5 bases). V lost 6 bases and J lost 6, with 6 bases in between. Germline assignment: CDR1 MDHEN and CDR2 SYDVKM. This CDR3 is built from 11 residues. The CDR3 reads CASSRENTIYF. The DNA read from the CDR3 is TGTGCCAGCAGCAGGGAAAACACC. Filled out from reference TRBV28 and TRBJ1-3, the complete variable domain reads DVKVTQSSRYLVKRTGEKVFLECVQDMDHENMFWYRQDPGLGLRLIYFSYDVKMKEKGDIPEGYSVSREKKERFSLILESASTNQTSMYLCASSRENTIYFGEGSWLTVV.

Details on this clone: The CDR3 end falls 3 residues outside the read, so it is completed with the germline J gene. This chain links TRBV18 with TRBJ2-3; 12 bases map to TRBD2. Germline-derived CDR1 and CDR2 are KGHSH and LQKENI. The CDR3 consists of 16 residues. CDR3 loop: CASSPSSGGALETQYF. CDR3 bases read: TGTGCCAGCTCACCCTCTAGCGGGGGGGCCCTGGAGACG.

For this clone: Coverage ceases 3 residues before the CDR3 finishes, and the germline J gene fills in the end. The gene calls are TRBV6-2 or TRBV6-3 and TRBJ2-3, with TRBD2 matching over 8 bases. CDR3 length equals 14 residues. Germline trimming cut 7 bases from V and 6 bases from J; bases unmatched to any gene: 9. The germline V gene has CDR1 MNHEY and CDR2 SVGEGT. CDR3 DNA (partial): TGTGCCAGCACCTGGAGACGGGGGGGCGATACG. As protein: CASTWRRGGDT. The entire CDR3 is CASTWRRGGDTQYF.

With regard to this clone: The observed sequence ends 3 residues before the CDR3 terminus, with the missing tail filled in from the germline J gene. The chain employs TRBV6-2 or TRBV6-3 and TRBJ2-3; 7 bases match TRBD2. This CDR3 has 17 amino acids. Germline CDR1 is MNHEY and CDR2 is SVGEGT. Losses at the gene ends were 4 bases for V and 0 bases for J; bases not matched to a gene: 10. Incomplete CDR3 DNA: TGTGCCAGCAGTTCCCGAATGACTAGCTATAGCACAGATACG. It is translated as CASSSRMTSYSTDT. In full, the CDR3 is CASSSRMTSYSTDTQYF.

Remarks on this clone: Its ends do not fully match the called genes, so a read error is possible. The read halts 3 residues ahead of the CDR3 end, with the missing end drawn from the germline J gene. The chain has TRBV6-1 and TRBJ1-1; no reliable D call. There are 11 residues in the CDR3. Germline V gene lookup returns CDR1 MNHNS and CDR2 SASEGT. Here the CDR3 reads CASSVPTGAFF. The DNA read from the CDR3 is TGTGCCAGCAGTGTCCCAACTGGA.

As to this clone: The missing CDR3 end, 3 residues past where the read stops, is filled in from the germline J gene. The chain is built from TRBV20-1 and TRBJ2-7; 7 nucleotides agree with TRBD1. J gave up 6 bases and V 1 base, and 9 bases lay outside the gene matches. This CDR3 comprises 14 residues. Germline CDR1 DFQATT, CDR2 SNEGSKA (reference sequence). The CDR3 reads CSARVSGQLGEQYF. The DNA read from the CDR3 is TGCAGTGCTAGAGTATCGGGACAGCTTGGCGAG.

Details on this clone: The read finishes 3 residues shy of the CDR3 end, and the germline J gene is used to complete it. The chain recombines TRBV29-1 with TRBJ1-2, with 7 bases lining up with TRBD1. With V trimmed by 6 bases and J by 3 bases, 4 bases remained unmatched. Germline CDR1 is SQVTM and CDR2 is ANQGSEA. CDR3 length: 12 amino acids. The CDR3 spells CSVTGSDYGYTF. Incomplete CDR3 DNA: TGCAGCGTGACAGGGTCCGACTATGGC.

A word on this clone: The observed sequence ends 3 residues before the CDR3 terminus, with the missing tail filled in from the germline J gene. The rearrangement links TRBV19 to TRBJ1-5; D may be TRBD1 (6 bases). V was shortened by 3 bases and J by 7 bases, with 10 bases between the two germline ends. Germline V gene lookup returns CDR1 LNHDA and CDR2 SQIVND (reference sequence). The CDR3 sequence is 13 residues long. This chain's CDR3 is CASSIDRTQPQHF. CDR3 bases read: TGTGCCAGTAGTATTGACAGGACCCAGCCC.

With respect to this clone: The read ends 3 residues early relative to the CDR3; the germline J gene fills the gap. The chain couples TRBV2 to TRBJ1-4; D is undetermined. CDR1 is SNHLY, CDR2 FYNNEI, per germline. The CDR3 spans 12 residues. The V end was cut by 6 bases, the J end by 7 bases, with 9 bases between. CDR3 residues: CASSNSLEKLFF. CDR3 DNA, as far as it was read: TGTGCCAGCAGCAACAGCCTTGAAAAA.

A word on this clone: The read terminates 3 residues before the CDR3 end, so the remaining end is supplied by the germline J gene. Other DNA sequences within the sample encode an identical CDR3. This rearrangement joins TRBV18 to TRBJ1-2, with D perhaps TRBD1 (6 bases). The V gene's germline CDR1 is KGHSH and CDR2 LQKENI. The CDR3 is made up of 10 amino acids. CDR3 amino acids: CASSGQGYTF. CDR3 bases read: TGTGCCAGCTCTGGACAGGGC.